The 32 T cell receptor beta chains reported below all come from one sample, sequenced in a study of CXCR3-negative and CXCR3-positive naive CD8 T cells (dated by TCRdb to between 2017 and 2020). The study at large found these results: Compared with CXCR3-negative naive cells, CXCR3-positive naive cells had TRB CDR3s with higher hydrophobicity (lower Kidera factor 4), lower energy, and higher strength and volume indices.

The antigens for these receptors are not known. The sequencer listed for this sample is NextSeq 550. The Human TCR Profiling Kit (MiLaboratory) was used to make UMI-labeled 5' RACE TRB cDNA libraries. Following reprocessing of the reads by TCRdb, the data hold one row per CDR3 protein sequence and no DNA is available. The table for this sample lists more than 6,000 distinct CDR3 sequences. The ten largest clones take up 1.5% to 2% of the sample. The sample comprised naive CXCR3+ CD8+ T cells from blood. Interpreted using the paper, the cell subset or site label stands for: CD45RO-CCR7+CD27+CD95- naive CD8+ T cells expressing CXCR3 (TNR3+). These receptors all stem from a human donor in good health. Some clones in this sample may be carry-over from other donors' samples.

CDR3 sequence reads: CASSPAGDLRYEQYF. This rearrangement joins TRBV19 to TRBJ2-7; without DNA, the TCRdb call of TRBD1 cannot be checked. Germline assignment: CDR1 LNHDA and CDR2 SQIVND (reference sequence). This CDR3 is 15 amino acids long.

The V and J genes are TRBV29-1 and TRBJ2-2. This CDR3 is 13 amino acids long. CDR1 and CDR2 from the germline V gene are SQVTM and ANQGSEA. CDR3 in amino acids: CSVDRPNTGELFF.

The rearrangement joins TRBV20-1 to TRBJ2-1; as DNA is missing, the TRBD2 call by TCRdb cannot be tested. The CDR3 consists of 16 residues. Per the germline V gene, CDR1 is DFQATT and CDR2 is SNEGSKA (reference sequence). This chain's CDR3 is CSARDWGAGGRNEQFF.

The V call is TRBV29-1, the J call TRBJ2-1; TCRdb indicates TRBD1, and absent DNA this call remains unverified. The CDR3 runs 15 residues. Germline V gene data show CDR1 as SQVTM and CDR2 as ANQGSEA. The CDR3 reads CSVEEPGRGYNEQFF.

This clonotype is deemed medium-sized by its frequency. V is TRBV12-3 or TRBV12-4 and J is TRBJ1-1; with no DNA, the TCRdb D assignment of TRBD1 cannot be verified. CDR3 length: 14 amino acids. CDR3 in amino acids: CASKGTGAGTEAFF.

This clonotype ranks as medium-sized in terms of frequency. The chain recombines TRBV7-9 with TRBJ2-5; TCRdb picks TRBD2, but there is no DNA to check that call. The CDR3 sequence is 15 residues long. Germline CDR1 SEHNR, CDR2 FQNEAQ (reference sequence). The CDR3 loop reads CASSLGWSPQETQYF.

This clonotype registers medium-sized by frequency. This chain uses TRBV29-1 with TRBJ2-7; checking the TCRdb D call of TRBD2 is not possible without DNA. In germline, CDR1 is SQVTM, CDR2 ANQGSEA. The CDR3 sequence is 13 residues long. The CDR3 loop is CSVHLAGRHEQYF.

This clonotype is classed as medium-sized (0.01 to 0.1%) by frequency. The J gene is TRBJ1-1, the V gene TRBV29-1. The CDR3 is made up of 11 amino acids. The germline gives CDR1 SQVTM, CDR2 ANQGSEA. The CDR3 region is CSVDKNTEAFF.

The rearrangement links TRBV29-1 to TRBJ2-2. This CDR3 is built from 11 residues. The germline V gene has CDR1 SQVTM and CDR2 ANQGSEA. CDR3 sequence reads: CSVEWSGELFF.

The rearrangement links TRBV5-4 to TRBJ2-7; the TCRdb call, TRBD1, lacks DNA for checking. Germline V gene data show CDR1 as SGHNT and CDR2 as YYREEE (reference sequence). The CDR3 runs 18 residues. This chain's CDR3 is CASSGIPGIGSEGYEQYF.

According to its frequency, this clonotype is medium-sized. The chain has TRBV6-2 or TRBV6-3 and TRBJ2-1. This CDR3 is 14 amino acids long. Germline CDR1 MNHEY, CDR2 SVGEGT. The CDR3: CASSYSGLYNEQFF.

The V call is TRBV7-2, the J call TRBJ2-1; TCRdb's assignment of TRBD2 cannot be checked, as there is no DNA. The CDR3 is 17 residues long. CDR1 is SGHTA, CDR2 FQGNSA, per germline. The CDR3 loop is CASSRLAGVLSYNEQFF.

This chain connects TRBV10-1 to TRBJ1-2. Germline CDR1 reads WNHNN; CDR2 reads SYGVQD (reference sequence). The CDR3 extends over 13 amino acids. CDR3: CASSGTDNTCYTF.

This clonotype shows up as medium-sized by frequency. The rearrangement joins TRBV7-2 to TRBJ1-1. The germline CDR1 and CDR2 sequences are SGHTA and FQGNSA. This CDR3 is built from 12 residues. CDR3 in amino acids: CASSLRRVEAFF.

The V gene is TRBV2, the J gene TRBJ2-7; TCRdb's D call of TRBD1 is untestable without DNA. The CDR3 is made up of 14 amino acids. CDR1 SNHLY and CDR2 FYNNEI come from the germline V gene. Here the CDR3 reads CASSVRGRGYEQYF.

The rearrangement links TRBV15 to TRBJ2-3; absent DNA, TCRdb's TRBD2 call cannot be checked. This CDR3 region has 17 residues. Looked up from germline, CDR1 is LNHNV and CDR2 is YYDKDF (reference sequence). CDR3 loop: CATSRDKLAGVPDTQYF.

V gene TRBV29-1 combines with J gene TRBJ2-3; TCRdb's assignment of TRBD2 cannot be checked, as there is no DNA. Germline assignment: CDR1 SQVTM and CDR2 ANQGSEA. The CDR3 length is 15 residues. This CDR3 reads CSVRGLAGGQDTQYF.

This clonotype is deemed medium-sized by its frequency. This chain links TRBV5-1 with TRBJ1-1. The CDR3 length is 14 residues. CDR1 is SGHRS, CDR2 YFSETQ, per germline. CDR3 residues: CASSFQGWNTEAFF.

J is TRBJ2-5 and V is TRBV5-1; TCRdb picks TRBD1, but there is no DNA to check that call. CDR3 length: 15 residues. Germline V gene lookup returns CDR1 SGHRS and CDR2 YFSETQ. The CDR3 spells CASSIGTGSQETQYF.

The V call is TRBV3-1, the J call TRBJ2-5; TCRdb gives TRBD2 as the D gene, but with no DNA this cannot be confirmed. CDR1 and CDR2 (germline): LGHDT, YNNKEL (reference sequence). There are 16 residues in the CDR3. The chain's CDR3 is CASSQDGLAGKRTQYF.

This clonotype is deemed medium-sized by its frequency. V gene TRBV12-3 or TRBV12-4 combines with J gene TRBJ2-2; with no DNA, the TCRdb D assignment of TRBD1 cannot be verified. This CDR3 spans 16 amino acids. CDR3 sequence reads: CASSWTGHANTGELFF.

Measured by frequency, this clonotype is medium-sized. This sequence joins TRBV4-1 and TRBJ1-4. This CDR3 region has 15 residues. Per germline, CDR1 MGHRA and CDR2 YSYEKL. The CDR3 protein is CASSQSTATNEKLFF.

The V call is TRBV4-1, the J call TRBJ1-4. The CDR3 length is 15 residues. The germline gives CDR1 MGHRA, CDR2 YSYEKL. This CDR3 reads CASSQNLRLNEKLFF.

The chain carries TRBV7-9 and TRBJ2-1; TCRdb calls TRBD1, which cannot be checked without DNA. Germline V gene lookup returns CDR1 SEHNR and CDR2 FQNEAQ (reference sequence). The CDR3 runs 12 residues. CDR3 in amino acids: CASSLGTNEQFF.

CDR3 loop: CASRGDAYGYTF. V is TRBV27 and J is TRBJ1-2; TCRdb calls TRBD1, which cannot be checked without DNA. CDR1 and CDR2 (germline): MNHEY, SMNVEV (reference sequence). The CDR3 covers 12 residues.

Considering frequency, this clonotype is medium-sized. The V gene is TRBV28, the J gene TRBJ2-2; the TCRdb call, TRBD1, lacks DNA for checking. CDR3 length: 16 residues. Germline V lookup: CDR1 MDHEN, CDR2 SYDVKM. This chain's CDR3 is CASSLSGGSGTGELFF.

This clonotype is classed as large by frequency. The chain uses TRBV3-1 and TRBJ1-1; with no DNA, the TCRdb D assignment of TRBD1 cannot be verified. The CDR3 loop spans 15 amino acids. CDR1 is LGHDT and CDR2 is YNNKEL in the germline V gene (reference sequence). The chain's CDR3 is CASSQETWGYTEAFF.

J is TRBJ1-1 and V is TRBV20-1; the TCRdb D gene call, TRBD1, has no DNA to confirm it. The CDR3 extends over 13 amino acids. Per germline, CDR1 DFQATT and CDR2 SNEGSKA (reference sequence). The CDR3 loop reads CSARAPWNTEAFF.

The J gene is TRBJ2-5, the V gene TRBV7-9; TCRdb's D call, TRBD1, is unchecked because there is no DNA. Germline CDR1 SEHNR, CDR2 FQNEAQ (reference sequence). The CDR3 has 15 residues. The CDR3 loop is CASSSDRGRGETQYF.

This clonotype is medium-sized by frequency. J is TRBJ2-5 and V is TRBV25-1; as DNA is missing, the TRBD2 call by TCRdb cannot be tested. CDR3 length: 15 residues. CDR1 MGHDK and CDR2 SYGVNS come from the germline V gene. The CDR3 reads CASSVRAEIQETQYF.

The chain has TRBV7-9 and TRBJ2-7; TCRdb reports TRBD1, a call that lacks DNA to check it against. The V gene's germline CDR1 is SEHNR and CDR2 FQNEAQ (reference sequence). The CDR3 is 13 residues long. The CDR3 reads CASSRDKTYEQYF. The whole variable domain, remainder taken from reference TRBV7-9 and TRBJ2-7, is DTGVSQNPRHKITKRGQNVTFRCDPISEHNRLYWYRQTLGQGPEFLTYFQNEAQLEKSRLLSDRFSAERPKGSFSTLEIQRTEQGDSAMYLCASSRDKTYEQYFGPGTRLTVT.

The CDR3 loop reads CAISVSTGELFF. The rearrangement links TRBV10-3 to TRBJ2-2. The CDR3 is made up of 12 amino acids. Germline V lookup: CDR1 ENHRY, CDR2 SYGVKD.